This is a list of T cell receptor beta chains from one sample in a study of blood T cell repertoires in COVID-19. Only in-frame clones appear in the TCRdb table, and some are missing; sequencing was by immunoSEQ multiplex PCR. The sample yields 650,000 to 800,000 clones, 80% to 90% seen once. Sequencing was carried out using peripheral blood. These receptors all stem from a young woman with acute or convalescent COVID-19. CDR3s include the opening cysteine and the closing phenylalanine or tryptophan. The order of the fields is clone size, V gene, D gene, J gene, CDR3 DNA, CDR3 protein. A D gene is named only where the DNA matches it firmly. Clone size, where shown, is once, few, many, or a class for clones that have expanded.

clone size: .
V gene: TRBV9
D gene: .
J gene: TRBJ2-2
CDR3 DNA: TGTGCCAGCAGCGTCCAGGGCGGGGAGCTGTTTTTT
CDR3 protein: CASSVQGGELFF

clone size: .
V gene: TRBV7-9
D gene: TRBD2
J gene: TRBJ2-7
CDR3 DNA: TGTGCCAGCAGCTTAGATAGCGGGGGCGAGCAGTACTTC
CDR3 protein: CASSLDSGGEQYF

clone size: .
V gene: TRBV18
D gene: .
J gene: TRBJ1-1
CDR3 DNA: TGTGCCAGCTCACCTCAGGGGAACACTGAAGCTTTCTTT
CDR3 protein: CASSPQGNTEAFF

clone size: .
V gene: TRBV2
D gene: .
J gene: TRBJ2-3
CDR3 DNA: TGTGCCACCTTCGGGGGGACAGGCGTCGATTCTAGCACAGATACGCAGTATTTT
CDR3 protein: CATFGGTGVDSSTDTQYF

clone size: .
V gene: TRBV4-1
D gene: .
J gene: TRBJ1-2
CDR3 DNA: TGCGCCAGCAGCCAAGAAGCAGGGGCTAGCTATGGCTACACCTTC
CDR3 protein: CASSQEAGASYGYTF

clone size: .
V gene: TRBV9
D gene: TRBD2
J gene: TRBJ2-5
CDR3 DNA: TGTGCCAGCAGCCCCACTAGCGGCCAAGAGACCCAGTACTTC
CDR3 protein: CASSPTSGQETQYF

clone size: once
V gene: TRBV6-4
D gene: TRBD1
J gene: TRBJ1-1
CDR3 DNA: TGTGCCAGCAGTGACGGACAGGGAGGCACTGAAGCTTTCTTT
CDR3 protein: CASSDGQGGTEAFF

clone size: .
V gene: TRBV27
D gene: TRBD1
J gene: TRBJ1-2
CDR3 DNA: TGTGCCAGCAGAGGGACAGGAGGTGGCTACACCTTC
CDR3 protein: CASRGTGGGYTF

clone size: .
V gene: TRBV19
D gene: .
J gene: TRBJ2-5
CDR3 DNA: TGTGCCAGTAGTATGAGGGCGGATGGGACCCAGTACTTC
CDR3 protein: CASSMRADGTQYF

clone size: .
V gene: TRBV27
D gene: .
J gene: TRBJ2-7
CDR3 DNA: TGTGCCAGCAGTTTTAGGCAGGGGATCGAGCAGTACTTC
CDR3 protein: CASSFRQGIEQYF

clone size: .
V gene: TRBV19
D gene: TRBD1
J gene: TRBJ2-7
CDR3 DNA: TGTGCCAGTAGTTCAAGGACAGGAGCCTACGAGCAGTACTTC
CDR3 protein: CASSSRTGAYEQYF

clone size: .
V gene: TRBV28
D gene: TRBD1
J gene: TRBJ1-1
CDR3 DNA: TGTGCCAACAAGCCAACCACAGGGGCCACTGAAGCTTTCTTT
CDR3 protein: CANKPTTGATEAFF

clone size: .
V gene: TRBV7-2
D gene: .
J gene: TRBJ1-1
CDR3 DNA: TGTGCCAGCAGCTTTCTTCGGGACACCTTAGCCGAAGCTTTCTTT
CDR3 protein: CASSFLRDTLAEAFF

clone size: .
V gene: TRBV10-3
D gene: .
J gene: TRBJ1-6
CDR3 DNA: TGTGCCATCAGCTACCAGACAGGTTCCTATAATTCACCCCTCCACTTT
CDR3 protein: CAISYQTGSYNSPLHF

clone size: .
V gene: TRBV19
D gene: .
J gene: TRBJ1-3
CDR3 DNA: TGTGCCAGTAGTATCAGGGCTGGAAACACCATATATTTT
CDR3 protein: CASSIRAGNTIYF

clone size: once
V gene: TRBV5-1
D gene: TRBD2
J gene: TRBJ2-7
CDR3 DNA: TGCGCCAGCAGCCCCATTGGGGGGGAGCGACACGAATACGAGCAGTACTTC
CDR3 protein: CASSPIGGERHEYEQYF

clone size: .
V gene: TRBV7-8
D gene: .
J gene: TRBJ1-4
CDR3 DNA: TGTGCCAGCAGCTTAGCATCGGGGGGGCAAGCTAATGAAAAACTGTTTTTT
CDR3 protein: CASSLASGGQANEKLFF

clone size: .
V gene: TRBV19
D gene: .
J gene: TRBJ1-1
CDR3 DNA: TGTGCCAGTAAGGCCGCTACTGACAGAGAGAACACTGAAGCTTTCTTT
CDR3 protein: CASKAATDRENTEAFF

clone size: .
V gene: TRBV4-2
D gene: .
J gene: TRBJ1-6
CDR3 DNA: TGTGCCAGCAGCCAAGGAGTGTCCGGGACACCCAATTCACCCCTCCACTTT
CDR3 protein: CASSQGVSGTPNSPLHF

clone size: .
V gene: TRBV20-1
D gene: TRBD1
J gene: TRBJ1-5
CDR3 DNA: TGCAGTGCTAGTAGAGGGACAGGAAGAAATCAGCCCCAGCATTTT
CDR3 protein: CSASRGTGRNQPQHF

clone size: .
V gene: TRBV21-1
D gene: .
J gene: TRBJ1-2
CDR3 DNA: TGTGCCAGCAGCAAAGTGGAGGGAGGGGACTATGGCTACACCTTC
CDR3 protein: CASSKVEGGDYGYTF

clone size: .
V gene: TRBV9
D gene: .
J gene: TRBJ2-3
CDR3 DNA: TGTGCCAGCAGCGTAGCTAGCAGCCCAGATACGCAGTATTTT
CDR3 protein: CASSVASSPDTQYF

clone size: .
V gene: TRBV5-1
D gene: .
J gene: TRBJ1-2
CDR3 DNA: TGCGCCAGCAGCTTGGAAAGGGGAAGTGGCTACACCTTC
CDR3 protein: CASSLERGSGYTF

clone size: .
V gene: TRBV24-1
D gene: .
J gene: TRBJ1-2
CDR3 DNA: TGTGCCACCAGTGGCGAAAGATATGGCTACACCTTC
CDR3 protein: CATSGERYGYTF

clone size: .
V gene: TRBV5-1
D gene: .
J gene: TRBJ2-7
CDR3 DNA: TGCGCCAGCAGCTTACTACAGGGCTCCTCCTACGAGCAGTACTTC
CDR3 protein: CASSLLQGSSYEQYF

clone size: .
V gene: TRBV24-1
D gene: .
J gene: TRBJ1-2
CDR3 DNA: TGTGCCACCAGTGTGGGCAGATTCTATGGCTACACCTTC
CDR3 protein: CATSVGRFYGYTF

clone size: many
V gene: TRBV6-2/TRBV6-3
D gene: .
J gene: TRBJ1-4
CDR3 DNA: TGTGCCAGCAGTCCAGGGGAATATGAAAAACTGTTTTTT
CDR3 protein: CASSPGEYEKLFF

clone size: .
V gene: TRBV19
D gene: .
J gene: TRBJ1-1
CDR3 DNA: TGTGCCAGTAGTATAGTGGGGCACACTGAAGCTTTCTTT
CDR3 protein: CASSIVGHTEAFF

clone size: .
V gene: TRBV7-2
D gene: .
J gene: TRBJ2-3
CDR3 DNA: TGTGCCAGCAGCTTCCCGGATACGCAGTATTTT
CDR3 protein: CASSFPDTQYF

clone size: .
V gene: TRBV5-1
D gene: .
J gene: TRBJ2-3
CDR3 DNA: TGCGCCAGCAGCTTTATGGCAGGGGGCACAGATACGCAGTATTTT
CDR3 protein: CASSFMAGGTDTQYF

clone size: .
V gene: TRBV24-1
D gene: .
J gene: TRBJ2-4
CDR3 DNA: TGTGCCACCAGTGATTTGACAGGAAACATTCAGTACTTC
CDR3 protein: CATSDLTGNIQYF

clone size: .
V gene: TRBV6-5
D gene: TRBD2
J gene: TRBJ2-2
CDR3 DNA: TGTGCCAGCAGGCAGACTAGCGGGGTAACCGGGGAGCTGTTTTTT
CDR3 protein: CASRQTSGVTGELFF

clone size: .
V gene: TRBV6-2/TRBV6-3
D gene: .
J gene: TRBJ1-5
CDR3 DNA: TGTGCCAGCAGTGACGATACAGGTATAAGTCAGCCCCAGCATTTT
CDR3 protein: CASSDDTGISQPQHF

clone size: .
V gene: TRBV4-1
D gene: .
J gene: TRBJ2-3
CDR3 DNA: TGCGCCAGCAGTCTCACAAGCACAGATACGCAGTATTTT
CDR3 protein: CASSLTSTDTQYF

clone size: .
V gene: TRBV3-1/TRBV3-2
D gene: .
J gene: TRBJ1-1
CDR3 DNA: TGTGCCAGCAGCCAGAAAATGGACTCGAACACTGAAGCTTTCTTT
CDR3 protein: CASSQKMDSNTEAFF

clone size: .
V gene: TRBV5-5
D gene: .
J gene: TRBJ2-2
CDR3 DNA: TGTGCCACCATCCGGGAAACCGGGGAGCTGTTTTTT
CDR3 protein: CATIRETGELFF

clone size: few
V gene: TRBV29-1
D gene: .
J gene: TRBJ2-1
CDR3 DNA: TGCAGCGGGGGGAAGGGGCACAATGAGCAGTTCTTC
CDR3 protein: CSGGKGHNEQFF

clone size: .
V gene: TRBV18
D gene: .
J gene: TRBJ1-2
CDR3 DNA: TGTGCCAGCTCACCGAATGCGGATTATGGCTACACCTTC
CDR3 protein: CASSPNADYGYTF

clone size: .
V gene: TRBV19
D gene: TRBD1
J gene: TRBJ2-7
CDR3 DNA: TGTGCCAGTAGCCTAAGGACAGGAATGGTCGAGCAGTACTTC
CDR3 protein: CASSLRTGMVEQYF

clone size: once
V gene: TRBV3-1/TRBV3-2
D gene: .
J gene: TRBJ2-1
CDR3 DNA: TGTGCCAGCAGTCCCACAGACGTCAATGAGCAGTTCTTC
CDR3 protein: CASSPTDVNEQFF

clone size: few
V gene: TRBV9
D gene: .
J gene: TRBJ1-2
CDR3 DNA: TGTGCCAGCAGCCCCCATCCGGGGAGGTTAGGGGGCTACACCTTC
CDR3 protein: CASSPHPGRLGGYTF

clone size: .
V gene: TRBV27
D gene: TRBD1
J gene: TRBJ2-1
CDR3 DNA: TGTGCCAGCAGTTTATCGAGGGGGCGGTGGGGAGCCGGGGAGCAGTTCTTC
CDR3 protein: CASSLSRGRWGAGEQFF

clone size: .
V gene: TRBV7-9
D gene: TRBD1
J gene: TRBJ2-2
CDR3 DNA: TGTGCCAGCGGACAGGGGGGGACCGGGGAGCTGTTTTTT
CDR3 protein: CASGQGGTGELFF

clone size: .
V gene: TRBV7-3
D gene: TRBD1
J gene: TRBJ2-7
CDR3 DNA: TGTGCCAGCAGCCGATTGGGACAGGGGGATGGTGAGCAGTACTTC
CDR3 protein: CASSRLGQGDGEQYF

clone size: .
V gene: TRBV2
D gene: .
J gene: TRBJ1-3
CDR3 DNA: TGTGCCAGCAGTGCGACAGGTCCAATCTCTGGAAACACCATATATTTT
CDR3 protein: CASSATGPISGNTIYF

clone size: .
V gene: TRBV18
D gene: TRBD2
J gene: TRBJ2-1
CDR3 DNA: TGTGCCAGCTCACCTTCCGCGGGGGGTTACAATGAGCAGTTCTTC
CDR3 protein: CASSPSAGGYNEQFF

clone size: .
V gene: TRBV12-5
D gene: TRBD1
J gene: TRBJ1-2
CDR3 DNA: TGTGCTAGTGGAGCTCGGACAGGGATTAACTATGGCTACACCTTC
CDR3 protein: CASGARTGINYGYTF

clone size: .
V gene: TRBV7-2
D gene: TRBD1
J gene: TRBJ1-2
CDR3 DNA: TGTGCCAGCAGCTTAGACATCCGGGACAGGGCTGGCTACACCTTC
CDR3 protein: CASSLDIRDRAGYTF

clone size: once
V gene: TRBV7-9
D gene: TRBD1
J gene: TRBJ2-7
CDR3 DNA: TGTGCCAGCACTTGGCCTCCTGGCGACAGGGTTAATCATGAGCAGTACTTC
CDR3 protein: CASTWPPGDRVNHEQYF

clone size: .
V gene: TRBV28
D gene: .
J gene: TRBJ1-2
CDR3 DNA: TGTGCCAGCAGTCCTCTGGACACCGTGCTCTATGGCTACACCTTC
CDR3 protein: CASSPLDTVLYGYTF

clone size: few
V gene: TRBV2
D gene: .
J gene: TRBJ2-7
CDR3 DNA: TGTGCCAGCAGTGAAGATTCAGGGTGGCGTAGGTACGAGCAGTACTTC
CDR3 protein: CASSEDSGWRRYEQYF

clone size: .
V gene: TRBV5-1
D gene: .
J gene: TRBJ1-1
CDR3 DNA: TGCGCCAGCAGCTTGCGGGGGGAGATGAACACTGAAGCTTTCTTT
CDR3 protein: CASSLRGEMNTEAFF

clone size: .
V gene: TRBV27
D gene: .
J gene: TRBJ2-7
CDR3 DNA: TGTGCCAGCAGTTTCTCCGCACAGGGATCCGCCTACGAGCAGTACTTC
CDR3 protein: CASSFSAQGSAYEQYF